This T cell receptor beta chain was sequenced in a study of beta chain features in type 1 diabetes (dated by TCRdb to 2016 to 2018). Regarding the complete study: No differences in mean age, gender distribution, total cell number or subset yield were found between patients and healthy donors. A total of under 140,000,000 sorted cells were examined across all samples, and the number of cells per subset was strongly correlated with RNA yield. The study compared TCRB repertoires of sorted circulating CD4+ T cell subsets between recently diagnosed type 1 diabetes patients and matched healthy donors. Regulatory and stem cell-like memory subsets were isolated from only 8 patients and about 8 healthy donors, whereas naive and central memory subsets came from all 28 donors.

Each donor gave one peripheral blood draw, averaging around 0.11 L, which was collected into heparinised tubes. Using a panel that included CD45RO, CCR7, CD25, CD127, CD95 and CD27, naive, central memory, regulatory and stem cell-like memory CD4+ T cells were sorted on a BD FACSAria II. Every sorted population had a purity above 98%. PBMCs were separated immediately by Lymphoprep density gradient centrifugation and were stained directly, without being cultured. So that batch effects would be minimized, each experiment stained and sorted samples in pairs, pairing one healthy donor with one patient. General study outcomes and caveats: Patients with type 1 diabetes made fewer insertions and deleted more nucleotides at VDJ recombination sites, implying thymic rearrangement abnormalities. Sequencing cDNA rather than genomic DNA could over-represent highly expressing activated cells, although activation and CD3 levels did not differ between groups. Because the HLA sub-analyses included only small numbers of individuals, any influence of HLA type on TCRB rearrangement was left unresolved. Naive, central memory and regulatory TCRB repertoires appeared to be more similar among patients than among healthy donors. Shorter templates might have been favored by PCR, but patient and control samples were amplified and corrected together, so both groups would have been affected equally by any skew. A moderate but significant shortening of TCRB CDR3 length was observed in type 1 diabetes patients in all four CD4+ subsets.

The High Capacity cDNA Reverse Transcription Kit was used to reverse transcribe all of the isolated RNA, meaning that expressed TCRB transcripts were what got sequenced. Deep immunoSEQ sequencing was applied to naive, central memory and regulatory T cell samples, giving an average of about 3.8 million total reads per sample. After sorted cells were lysed in RLT buffer, RNA was extracted with DNase-treated RNeasy Micro or Mini kits, with the choice depending on cell number. To prevent cross-contamination, each cell subset was processed individually, whereas patient and healthy donor samples were processed jointly. The immunoSEQ multiplex PCR was used to amplify TCRB sequences from cDNA, generating 87-bp fragments that spanned the CDR3 region. Sequencing of the amplicons was done on the Illumina HiSeq platform. The study's processing was this. PCR bias was computationally corrected using synthetic template baselines, reads within Hamming distance 2 were collapsed, and singletons that could not be merged were discarded. By aligning reads against IMGT, V, D and J genes, CDR3 length, and insertions or deletions at six rearrangement sites were assigned. Within each subset, clonotype counts were normalized to sorted cell number, after which true diversity and Gini coefficients were computed with the tcR R package. The overlap coefficient, calculated on TCRB nucleotide sequences, was used to quantify repertoire sharing. TCRdb mirrors the immuneACCESS table, restricted to in-frame sequences. Some clones are absent from its copies; in checked studies, under half trace to an unresolved V gene, and the reason for the others is unknown. V, J and clone size derive from that table, while D and trimming were established from the DNA sequence. The sample contains about 40,000 clones, approximately 50% of them found a single time. 0.72% of the sample goes to the ten largest clones.

Worth noting for this clone: Its specific antigen is unknown. No quality values exist for individual bases; no much larger clone is one base distant.

Sequencing was done on a sample of central memory CD4+ T cells from blood. The receptor was derived from a young woman in good health.

The CDR3 sequence is CASSTPRSFEISSYNEQFF. The nucleotide sequence is given as TGTGCCAGCAGCACCCCCCGGAGTTTTGAAATCAGCTCCTACAATGAGCAGTTCTTC. The rearrangement joined TRBV7-9 to TRBJ2-1; the D gene cannot be resolved reliably. The CDR3 spans 19 residues, from the cysteine through the phenylalanine. Only CDR3 DNA is held: 57 bases, read in frame from base 1. The V and J ends are trimmed by 5 bases and 0 bases, leaving 23 bases between them. The germline V gene encodes CDR1 SEHNR and CDR2 FQNEAQ (reference sequence).